Listed below are T cell receptor beta chains from one sample, sequenced in a study of cytomegalovirus exposure and HLA in healthy donors. This table comes from immunoSEQ multiplex PCR, and its TCRdb copy is limited to in-frame clones, with some not included. The sample carries approximately 60,000 clones, 90% to 95% recorded once. Sequencing input: PBMCs. The receptors come from a woman younger than 35 in good health and CMV-seronegative. CDR3s include the opening cysteine and the closing phenylalanine or tryptophan. A D gene is named only where the DNA matches it firmly. Rows may omit the clone size; those that give it use once, few, many or a size class.

j_call clone_size d_call v_call cdr3_nt cdr3_aa
TRBJ1-2 once . TRBV7-6 TGTGCCAGCAGCTTAGGGGGGACAAGCTATGGCTACACCTTC CASSLGGTSYGYTF
TRBJ1-3 . TRBD1 TRBV28 TGTGCCACCAGCCGGGACAGTAACTCTGGAAACACCATATATTTT CATSRDSNSGNTIYF
TRBJ1-1 once . TRBV4-1 TGCGCCAGCAGCCAAGATATGGGGGGTTGGACTGAAGCTTTCTTT CASSQDMGGWTEAFF
TRBJ1-1 . TRBD1 TRBV7-3 TGTGCCAGCAGCTTAATGGGACAGGGGGAAGCTTTCTTT CASSLMGQGEAFF
TRBJ1-2 . TRBD1 TRBV5-1 TGCGCCAGCAGCTTGGCCGGGACAGGGGGCGCGGACTATGGCTACACCTTC CASSLAGTGGADYGYTF
TRBJ2-1 . TRBD2 TRBV27 TGTGCCAGCAGTAGACTAGCGGGAGCTTTCAATGAGCAGTTCTTC CASSRLAGAFNEQFF
TRBJ2-7 . . TRBV15 TGTGCCACCAGCACCCCGGGGGAATTGAACTACGAGCAGTACTTC CATSTPGELNYEQYF
TRBJ1-2 . . TRBV7-6 TGTGCCAGCAGCCGTTACGGGGATGGCTACACCTTC CASSRYGDGYTF
TRBJ2-7 . TRBD1 TRBV5-5 TGTGCCAGCAGAGCTTACCCTGCAGGGGGTGCGAACGAGCAGTACTTC CASRAYPAGGANEQYF
TRBJ2-7 once . TRBV7-9 TGTGCCAGCATCGCTCGGGACTCCTACGAGCAGTACTTC CASIARDSYEQYF
TRBJ2-1 . TRBD1 TRBV19 TGTGCCAGTAGTACTTTTCGCCCCCCGGGACAGGGGGTGGGTGAGCAGTTCTTC CASSTFRPPGQGVGEQFF
TRBJ1-2 . . TRBV28 TGTGCCAGCAGTAATCCGCAGTTCTATGGCTACACCTTC CASSNPQFYGYTF
TRBJ2-3 . TRBD2 TRBV9 TGTGCCAGCAGTGGGACTAGCGGAGGAACAGATACGCAGTATTTT CASSGTSGGTDTQYF
TRBJ2-7 . TRBD1 TRBV5-6 TGTGCCAGCAGCTCACCTCCCGGGACAGGCAAAACCTACGAGCAGTACTTC CASSSPPGTGKTYEQYF
TRBJ1-2 . . TRBV29-1 TGCAGCGTTGAATCGTTGGTTGGCGGCTACACCTTC CSVESLVGGYTF
TRBJ1-2 . TRBD1 TRBV7-9 TGTGCCAGCAGCTCCGACAGGGCTACTAACTATGGCTACACCTTC CASSSDRATNYGYTF
TRBJ1-1 . TRBD1 TRBV4-3 TGCGCCAGCAGCCAAGATGTCGGGGACAGGAGACTAACTGAAGCTTTCTTT CASSQDVGDRRLTEAFF
TRBJ1-1 . TRBD1 TRBV18 TGTGCCAGCTCACCACTGCAGGGGGCGAACACTGAAGCTTTCTTT CASSPLQGANTEAFF
TRBJ1-3 . TRBD1 TRBV7-2 TGTGCCAGCAGCTTGTGGCAGGGGGACACCATATATTTT CASSLWQGDTIYF
TRBJ1-2 . . TRBV28 TGTGCCAGCAGTCCGACGGGGTTGGGTAACTATGGCTACACCTTC CASSPTGLGNYGYTF
TRBJ2-1 . . TRBV19 TGTGCCAGTAGCCCTGGTCCTAGCAGCGACAATGAGCAGTTCTTC CASSPGPSSDNEQFF
TRBJ1-5 once . TRBV7-8 TGTGCCAGCAGCTCATGGGGCCGGTGGATTAATCAGCCCCAGCATTTT CASSSWGRWINQPQHF
TRBJ1-2 . . TRBV6-1 TGTGCCAGCAGGAACACGGGCTATGGCTACACCTTC CASRNTGYGYTF
TRBJ1-1 . TRBD1 TRBV15 TGTGCCACCAGCAGTTTTCGGAGGGGGCGGATGAACACTGAAGCTTTCTTT CATSSFRRGRMNTEAFF
TRBJ1-1 . . TRBV7-8 TGTGCCAGCAGCTTCGAGGGGGTAGTAGCTGAAGCTTTCTTT CASSFEGVVAEAFF
TRBJ2-2 . . TRBV11-2 TGTGCCAGGAGGGCTGAGACACGCGAAGCCGGGGAGCTGTTTTTT CARRAETREAGELFF
TRBJ1-2 . TRBD1 TRBV28 TGTGCCAGCAGCCCGACAGGGAACTATGGCTACACCTTC CASSPTGNYGYTF
TRBJ1-5 . . TRBV28 TGTGCCAGCAGTTTAAAGCTTAATAGCAATCAGCCCCAGCATTTT CASSLKLNSNQPQHF
TRBJ2-1 . TRBD2 TRBV29-1 TGCAGCGTTTCGATTGCGGGGGTCAATGAGCAGTTCTTC CSVSIAGVNEQFF
TRBJ2-3 . . TRBV25-1 TGTGCCAGCTCTGAGGATTCGATCACAGATACGCAGTATTTT CASSEDSITDTQYF
TRBJ1-6 once . TRBV6-1 TGTGCCAGCAGTGAAGGAGGACAGCCTAATTCACCCCTCCACTTT CASSEGGQPNSPLHF
TRBJ1-3 . . TRBV5-1 TGCGCCAGCAGCCCTGCATCGACAGGCTCCTCTGGAAACACCATATATTTT CASSPASTGSSGNTIYF
TRBJ2-7 . TRBD1 TRBV7-9 TGTGCCAGCAGCTCGATGGAGGGGCAGGGGGCGATCAGGTACGAGCAGTACTTC CASSSMEGQGAIRYEQYF
TRBJ2-1 . TRBD1 TRBV7-9 TGTGCCAGCAGCTTAGCGCAAGGGGGCTCAGCGTTCAATGAGCAGTTCTTC CASSLAQGGSAFNEQFF
TRBJ2-7 . TRBD1 TRBV19 TGTGCCAGTAGTATCCGGGACAGGGCGATCGAGCAGTACTTC CASSIRDRAIEQYF
TRBJ2-7 . TRBD1 TRBV28 TGTGCCACTACAGGGGCAGGGGAGACCTACGAGCAGTACTTC CATTGAGETYEQYF
TRBJ2-4 . TRBD1 TRBV5-1 TGCGCCAGCAGATCGGGACAGGGGGCAGCCAAAAACATTCAGTACTTC CASRSGQGAAKNIQYF
TRBJ1-1 once . TRBV6-6 TGTGCCAGCAGTTACTCGGGGGCGTACACTGAAGCTTTCTTT CASSYSGAYTEAFF
TRBJ2-7 once . TRBV5-1 TGCGCCAGCAGCAAGGACAGATCATTCTACGAGCAGTACTTC CASSKDRSFYEQYF
TRBJ1-5 . . TRBV6-5 TGTGCCAGCAGTACAGGGACTCAGCCCCAGCATTTT CASSTGTQPQHF
TRBJ2-7 . . TRBV27 TGTGCCAGCAGTTCATTGAGTGGAGCCTACGAGCAGTACTTC CASSSLSGAYEQYF